Below, one T cell receptor beta chain is given with its context. Only one base separates this from a far larger clonotype, so it likely reflects a read error. This entry is derived from a study of low-dose radiotherapy and immunotherapy resistance in tumors. For the study at large: Participants in Cohort 1 were administered 0.5 Gy per fraction at 2-week intervals, to a cumulative dose of 6.5 Gy. Daily oral aspirin at 300 mg began on cycle 1 day 1 and lasted four cycles. Treatment included intravenous cyclophosphamide dosed at 200 mg/m2 every two weeks, one day before radiation and immunotherapy.

Noted time point: before trial treatment. With TRAV- and TRBV-specific primers, first-strand cDNA was made, covering the alpha and beta chains. TCR amplification ran 15 to 25 PCR cycles using constant-region and V-primer adapter primers. MiXCR, applied by TCRdb to the reads, yields one record per CDR3 protein. The table shows 85,000 to 95,000 distinct CDR3 sequences, with 9.4% occurring only once. Germline-derived CDR1 and CDR2 are SGHRS and YFSETQ. This CDR3 comprises 15 residues. V lost 4 bases and J lost 10; bases outside the gene matches: 11. The clonotype originates from a male donor with prostate cancer. The sample here was PBMCs, taken before treatment. The chain combines TRBV5-1 with TRBJ2-1; 10 positions match TRBD2. The CDR3 sequence is CASSAASGSMFEQFF. The DNA of the CDR3 is TGCGCCAGCAGCGCGGCTAGCGGGAGTATGTTCGAGCAGTTCTTC.